This note documents a single T cell receptor beta chain sequence. Clones were read by immunoSEQ multiplex PCR, and TCRdb kept only the in-frame ones, dropping some. The table shows approximately 90,000 clones, with around nine tenths occurring only once. The record originates from a study of blood T cell repertoires in COVID-19. This CDR3 has 16 residues. CDR1 is LGHNA and CDR2 is YNFKEQ in the germline V gene. Trimming stripped 0 bases from V and 6 bases from J, with 15 bases between. The receptor's source is a man older than 75 with active or convalescent COVID-19. The chain employs TRBV4-2 and TRBJ2-1; possible D gene TRBD2, 6 bases. Sequencing used peripheral blood. As DNA, the CDR3 is TGTGCCAGCAGCCAAGATCTAAGGACTAACTTCAATGAGCAGTTCTTC. Translated: CASSQDLRTNFNEQFF.